These 3 T cell receptor beta chains were sequenced from one sample in a study of identical twins. TCRdb analysed the 5' RACE reads with MiXCR anew, one entry per CDR3 protein. Among 1.5 million to 2 million distinct CDR3 sequences, about 30% were seen once, and the ten largest hold more than 0.25%. The sequencing input was cord blood. Receptors were obtained from a newborn girl in good health.

V gene TRBV5-6 combines with J gene TRBJ2-3; D gene uncertain. In germline, CDR1 is SGHDT, CDR2 YYEEEE. V gave up 4 bases and J gave up 3 bases, with 18 bases separating them. The CDR3 has 16 amino acids. In DNA, the CDR3 is TGTGCCAGCAGCCCAGCCGCACGGGCCCTAACAGATACGCAGTATTTT. Protein: CASSPAARALTDTQYF.

Comment on this clonotype: Being one base from a much bigger clone, this may be a read error. This chain links TRBV6-2 or TRBV6-3 with TRBJ2-7; the D gene is possibly TRBD2 (6 bases). Germline V gene data show CDR1 as MNHEY and CDR2 as SVGEGT. Trimming took off 6 bases at V and 5 bases at J, with 17 bases between the two ends. The CDR3 sequence is 14 residues long. The CDR3 DNA follows: TGTGCCAGCAGCGGGACTGTCCTATCCCACGAGCAGTACTTC. Its translation: CASSGTVLSHEQYF.

The V and J genes are TRBV5-1 and TRBJ1-2; 9 bases match TRBD1. This CDR3 has 14 residues. Germline lookup yields CDR1 SGHRS and CDR2 YFSETQ. With V trimmed by 4 bases and J by 8 bases, 9 bases remained unmatched. This CDR3 is CASSPQQGAEGYTF. The DNA of the CDR3 is TGCGCCAGCAGCCCGCAACAGGGGGCGGAAGGCTACACCTTC.